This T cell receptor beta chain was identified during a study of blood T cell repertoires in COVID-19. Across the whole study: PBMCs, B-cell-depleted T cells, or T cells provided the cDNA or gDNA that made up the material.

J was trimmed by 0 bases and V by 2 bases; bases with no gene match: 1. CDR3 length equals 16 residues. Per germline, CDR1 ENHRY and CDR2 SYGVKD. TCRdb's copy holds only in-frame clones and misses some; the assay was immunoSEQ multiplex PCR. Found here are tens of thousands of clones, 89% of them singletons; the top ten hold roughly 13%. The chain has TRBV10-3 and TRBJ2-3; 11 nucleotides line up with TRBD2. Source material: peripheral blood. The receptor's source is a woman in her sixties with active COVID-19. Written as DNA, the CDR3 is TGTGCCATCAGTGAGGGGACTAGCGGTAGCACAGATACGCAGTATTTT. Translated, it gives CAISEGTSGSTDTQYF.